The 17 T cell receptor beta chains below were found in one sample sequenced in a study of blood T cell repertoires in COVID-19. Clones were read by immunoSEQ multiplex PCR, and TCRdb kept only the in-frame ones, dropping some. The table includes roughly 75,000 clones, around 83% detected once. Specimen: peripheral blood. The origin of the receptors is a man in his 70s with acute or convalescent COVID-19.

This clone was seen just once. V is TRBV9 and J is TRBJ2-2, with D possibly being TRBD2 (5 bases). Germline assignment: CDR1 SGDLS and CDR2 YYNGEE. Trimming removed 0 bases from V and 5 bases from J, with 5 bases in between. The CDR3 is 13 residues long. The CDR3 protein is CASSVAGTGELFF. CDR3 nucleotide sequence: TGTGCCAGCAGCGTAGCGGGGACCGGGGAGCTGTTTTTT.

The CDR3, as DNA: TGTGCCAGTAGTCCAAGGGACAGAGCGACCTATGGCTACACCTTC. This translates into CASSPRDRATYGYTF. The chain carries TRBV19 and TRBJ1-2, with 7 nucleotides matching TRBD1. Germline V gene data show CDR1 as LNHDA and CDR2 as SQIVND (reference sequence). This CDR3 region has 15 residues. J lost 4 bases, V lost 5 bases, and 10 bases had no gene match.

V and J are TRBV10-3 and TRBJ1-6; TRBD1 matches 10 bases. The V and J ends lost 3 bases and 7 bases, in that order; junction bases with no gene match: 3. Germline CDR1 is ENHRY and CDR2 is SYGVKD. CDR3 length: 15 amino acids. The CDR3 sequence is CAISEGGQGNSPLHF. Written as DNA, the CDR3 is TGTGCCATCAGTGAAGGGGGACAGGGGAATTCACCCCTCCACTTT.

This clone came up a few times. The rearrangement links TRBV3-1 (or the pseudogene TRBV3-2) to TRBJ2-5, with D tentatively TRBD2 (5 bases). The V end lost 0 bases, the J end lost 7 bases, and 12 bases lay between the germline ends. CDR3 length equals 14 residues. The germline CDR1 and CDR2 sequences are LGHDT and YNNKEL (reference sequence). The CDR3 DNA reads TGTGCCAGCAGCCAAGAGGACTCCGTGGGGACCCAGTACTTC. Translating it yields CASSQEDSVGTQYF.

This rearrangement joins TRBV4-2 to TRBJ2-3, with a tentative D call TRBD1 (5 bases). The CDR3 length is 16 residues. Per the germline V gene, CDR1 is LGHNA and CDR2 is YNFKEQ. Trimming left V 0 bases short and J 5 bases short, with 15 bases between. DNA of the CDR3: TGTGCCAGCAGCCAAGATTCAGGCAGGGTTGGAGATACGCAGTATTTT. Protein product: CASSQDSGRVGDTQYF.

This clone showed up just a few times. V usage is TRBV5-6 and J usage is TRBJ2-5; the match to TRBD2 covers 10 bases. Germline assignment: CDR1 SGHDT and CDR2 YYEEEE. CDR3 length: 16 amino acids. Unmatched junction bases numbered 5, after V lost 0 bases and J lost 3 bases. In DNA, the CDR3 is TGTGCCAGCAGCTTGGCCGGGACTAGCGTAGAAGAGACCCAGTACTTC. Encoded protein: CASSLAGTSVEETQYF.

J is TRBJ2-1 and V is TRBV7-9; 13 nucleotides align to TRBD2. Germline CDR1 and CDR2: SEHNR and FQNEAQ (reference sequence). V was pared by 5 bases and J by 5 bases, with 15 bases of the junction left unmatched. The CDR3 runs 19 residues. CDR3 bases: TGTGCCAGCAGCCCTATCGCCCCTGGACTAGCGGGAGACCACAATGAGCAGTTCTTC. This encodes CASSPIAPGLAGDHNEQFF.

The chain carries TRBV5-8 and TRBJ1-3; D call uncertain. The CDR3 length is 12 residues. Germline CDR1 reads SGHTS; CDR2 reads YDEGEE. With 3 bases removed from V and 9 bases from J, the gap between germline ends came to 10 bases. CDR3 sequence reads: CASSSLSGTIYF. Written as DNA, the CDR3 is TGTGCCAGCAGCTCCCTTAGCGGCACCATATATTTT.

The CDR3 DNA sequence: TGTGCCAGCAGCGTAGGGGGGACTAGCGGGAGTTCCTACAATGAGCAGTTCTTC. Its protein product is CASSVGGTSGSSYNEQFF. The chain combines TRBV9 with TRBJ2-1; the match to TRBD2 covers 14 bases. V shed 0 bases and J 1 base; nucleotides not matched to a gene: 3. CDR3 length: 18 residues. Germline V CDR1 and CDR2: SGDLS, YYNGEE.

V usage is TRBV19 and J usage is TRBJ1-2; no clear D gene. Germline V gene data show CDR1 as LNHDA and CDR2 as SQIVND (reference sequence). With 6 bases removed from V and 8 bases from J, the gap between germline ends came to 13 bases. CDR3 size: 12 residues. The CDR3 DNA follows: TGTGCCAGTAGCCTGGCTGAATGGGGCTACACCTTC. Protein product: CASSLAEWGYTF.

In its sample, this clone is medium-sized. The chain carries TRBV3-1 (or the pseudogene TRBV3-2) and TRBJ1-5; 8 bases align to TRBD1. The junction had 3 bases not matched to a gene; V was cut back by 3 bases and J by 5 bases. The CDR3 runs to 14 residues. The germline V gene has CDR1 LGHDT and CDR2 YNNKEL (reference sequence). The CDR3 sequence is CASSHLTGDQPQHF. For the CDR3, the DNA is TGTGCCAGCAGCCACCTGACAGGGGATCAGCCCCAGCATTTT.

The chain joins TRBV19 to TRBJ1-5; perhaps TRBD1 as D (6 bases). Trimming took off 11 bases at V and 2 bases at J, with 19 bases between the two ends. In germline, CDR1 is LNHDA, CDR2 SQIVND (reference sequence). The CDR3 runs 15 residues. For the CDR3, the DNA is TGTGCCGCAAAAAAGGATCCAGGGGGCAATCAGCCCCAGCATTTT. It codes for CAAKKDPGGNQPQHF.

The rearrangement uses TRBV7-2 and TRBJ1-4; TRBD1 aligns across 7 bases. Germline CDR1 reads SGHTA; CDR2 reads FQGNSA. J was trimmed by 3 bases and V by 4 bases; bases with no gene match: 5. The CDR3 contains 15 residues. The CDR3 DNA follows: TGTGCCAGCAGCTATACAGGGGCCTCTAATGAAAAACTGTTTTTT. Translated: CASSYTGASNEKLFF. The variable domain in full, with the rest retrieved from reference TRBV7-2 and TRBJ1-4, is GAGVSQSPSNKVTEKGKDVELRCDPISGHTALYWYRQSLGQGLEFLIYFQGNSAPDKSGLPSDRFSAERTGGSVSTLTIQRTQQEDSAVYLCASSYTGASNEKLFFGSGTQLSVL.

The CDR3 loop is CASSRGLNEKLFF. The CDR3 DNA sequence: TGTGCCAGCAGTAGGGGGTTAAATGAAAAACTGTTTTTT. This chain links TRBV2 with TRBJ1-4; tentatively, D is TRBD1 (6 bases). V dropped 5 bases and J dropped 5 bases, with 9 bases sitting between them. Germline CDR1 and CDR2: SNHLY and FYNNEI. The CDR3 has 13 residues.

The chain carries TRBV29-1 and TRBJ2-7; 10 nucleotides match TRBD2. V shed 6 bases, J shed 2 bases, and the junction held 4 bases outside the gene matches. CDR1 is SQVTM, CDR2 ANQGSEA, per germline. CDR3 length: 13 amino acids. CDR3 residues: CSVAAGGTYEQYF. As DNA, the CDR3 is TGCAGCGTGGCAGCGGGAGGGACCTACGAGCAGTACTTC.

The V and J genes are TRBV29-1 and TRBJ1-2, with D tentatively TRBD1 (5 bases). The CDR3 extends over 15 amino acids. The V gene's germline CDR1 is SQVTM and CDR2 ANQGSEA. The ends were cut back, 6 bases at V and 4 bases at J, with 21 bases in the middle. CDR3 region: CSVSPGLENPYGYTF. In DNA, the CDR3 is TGCAGCGTGAGTCCGGGACTGGAAAACCCCTATGGCTACACCTTC.

This clone was seen more than once but under ten times. The CDR3 region has the DNA TGTGCCAGCAGTTACTCTATCCGGGAACAGAGGAACACCATATATTTT. It specifies CASSYSIREQRNTIYF. The chain has TRBV6-2 or TRBV6-3 and TRBJ1-3, with unresolved D. Trimming pared 0 bases from V and 7 bases from J, leaving 16 bases between. CDR1 and CDR2 (germline): MNHEY, SVGEGT. The CDR3 has 16 residues.